Below are 10 T cell receptor beta chains sequenced from a single sample in a study of OX40 agonist ivuxolimab in advanced cancers. Clones were read by immunoSEQ multiplex PCR, and TCRdb kept only the in-frame ones, dropping some. The sample includes approximately 39,000 clones, roughly 80% of them seen just once. The material sequenced was CD4+ or CD8+ T cells sorted from blood, taken in a trial of the OX40 agonist ivuxolimab. These TCRs come from an adult with an advanced solid tumor such as melanoma, head and neck, liver or kidney cancer.

The chain has TRBV30 and TRBJ2-7; 9 nucleotides line up with TRBD1. The CDR3 contains 16 residues. Germline V gene data show CDR1 as GTSNPN and CDR2 as SVGIG (reference sequence). V shed 8 bases, J shed 1 base, and the junction held 15 bases outside the gene matches. CDR3 sequence: CAGKYIAGQGSYEQYF. In nucleotides, the CDR3 is TGTGCCGGGAAGTACATTGCGGGACAGGGTTCCTACGAGCAGTACTTC.

The chain has TRBV5-1 and TRBJ2-4; the D gene is possibly TRBD2 (6 bases). CDR3 size: 11 residues. Per the germline V gene, CDR1 is SGHRS and CDR2 is YFSETQ. Trimming took 5 bases from V and 6 from J, leaving 6 bases between them. This chain's CDR3 is CASRGGNIQYF. DNA of the CDR3: TGCGCCAGCAGGGGGGGAAACATTCAGTACTTC.

This clone was counted between two and nine times. The J gene is TRBJ2-7, the V gene TRBV5-4, with 10 bases identical to TRBD1. The germline V gene has CDR1 SGHNT and CDR2 YYREEE (reference sequence). This CDR3 is 15 amino acids long. With 2 bases clipped from V and 4 bases from J, the junction kept 6 bases outside the gene matches. The CDR3 loop reads CASSFRGQGWYEQYF. Written as DNA, the CDR3 is TGTGCCAGCAGCTTTAGGGGACAGGGGTGGTACGAGCAGTACTTC.

The chain couples TRBV6-5 to TRBJ1-3; D might be TRBD1 (6 bases). Between the trimmed V and J ends, which lost 7 bases and 0 bases, there was a span of 13 bases. CDR3 length: 15 amino acids. Germline V lookup: CDR1 MNHEY, CDR2 SVGAGI. CDR3 sequence reads: CASTRGDTSGNTIYF. As DNA, the CDR3 is TGTGCCAGCACCCGGGGGGACACCTCTGGAAACACCATATATTTT.

This clone was detected a few times. The sample holds other DNA sequences that translate to the same CDR3. The gene calls are TRBV19 and TRBJ2-7; the D gene is possibly TRBD2 (6 bases). Germline V gives CDR1 LNHDA, CDR2 SQIVND (reference sequence). This CDR3 region has 13 residues. V shed 1 base and J shed 4 bases, with 8 bases lying between them. CDR3: CASSIVSGYEQYF. In DNA, the CDR3 is TGTGCCAGTAGTATAGTAAGCGGGTACGAGCAGTACTTC.

V is TRBV5-6 and J is TRBJ1-1; D may be TRBD1 (5 bases). The CDR3 runs 11 residues. Per the germline V gene, CDR1 is SGHDT and CDR2 is YYEEEE. The V end was cut by 1 base, the J end by 7 bases, with 5 bases between. This CDR3 is CASSLRGEAFF. The CDR3 DNA reads as TGTGCCAGCAGCTTGAGGGGTGAAGCTTTCTTT.

The CDR3 nucleotides read TGTGCCAGCAGCTTGGAGGACAGGACGATCACAGATACGCAGTATTTT. It encodes CASSLEDRTITDTQYF. V is TRBV5-6 and J is TRBJ2-3, with 7 bases aligning to TRBD1. The V and J ends lost 0 bases and 2 bases, in that order; junction bases with no gene match: 6. Germline CDR1 SGHDT, CDR2 YYEEEE. The CDR3 covers 16 residues. The full variable domain, with the rest looked up from reference TRBV5-6 and TRBJ2-3, is DAGVTQSPTHLIKTRGQQVTLRCSPKSGHDTVSWYQQALGQGPQFIFQYYEEEERQRGNFPDRFSGHQFPNYSSELNVNALLLGDSALYLCASSLEDRTITDTQYFGPGTRLTVL.

This rearrangement joins TRBV5-5 to TRBJ1-4; 8 nucleotides line up with TRBD1. With V trimmed by 5 bases and J by 0 bases, 3 bases remained unmatched. Germline V gene sequence: CDR1 SGHKS, CDR2 YYEKEE (reference sequence). The CDR3 is 15 residues long. CDR3 nucleotide sequence: TGTGCCAGCAGACAGGGACAGGCAACTAATGAAAAACTGTTTTTT. It specifies CASRQGQATNEKLFF.

This clone showed up just once. V gene TRBV7-8 combines with J gene TRBJ2-1; the D is unclear. The CDR3 runs 12 residues. The V gene lost 5 bases and the J gene lost 7 bases, with 9 bases spanning the gap. The germline V gene has CDR1 SGHVS and CDR2 FQNEAQ. The chain's CDR3 is CASSLPSNEQFF. CDR3 DNA sequence: TGTGCCAGCAGCCTTCCCTCTAATGAGCAGTTCTTC.

The CDR3: CASSLGLAQSTDTQYF. Here the CDR3 DNA reads TGTGCCAGCAGCTTAGGGTTAGCACAGAGCACAGATACGCAGTATTTT. The chain recombines TRBV7-7 with TRBJ2-3; D gene uncertain. This CDR3 is 16 amino acids long. Germline V gene lookup returns CDR1 SSHAT and CDR2 FNYEAQ (reference sequence). Trimming removed 1 base at V and 0 bases at J, with 11 bases between. The full variable domain, rest sourced from reference TRBV7-7 and TRBJ2-3, is GAGVSQSPRYKVTKRGQDVTLRCDPISSHATLYWYQQALGQGPEFLTYFNYEAQPDKSGLPSDRFSAERPEGSISTLTIQRTEQRDSAMYRCASSLGLAQSTDTQYFGPGTRLTVL.